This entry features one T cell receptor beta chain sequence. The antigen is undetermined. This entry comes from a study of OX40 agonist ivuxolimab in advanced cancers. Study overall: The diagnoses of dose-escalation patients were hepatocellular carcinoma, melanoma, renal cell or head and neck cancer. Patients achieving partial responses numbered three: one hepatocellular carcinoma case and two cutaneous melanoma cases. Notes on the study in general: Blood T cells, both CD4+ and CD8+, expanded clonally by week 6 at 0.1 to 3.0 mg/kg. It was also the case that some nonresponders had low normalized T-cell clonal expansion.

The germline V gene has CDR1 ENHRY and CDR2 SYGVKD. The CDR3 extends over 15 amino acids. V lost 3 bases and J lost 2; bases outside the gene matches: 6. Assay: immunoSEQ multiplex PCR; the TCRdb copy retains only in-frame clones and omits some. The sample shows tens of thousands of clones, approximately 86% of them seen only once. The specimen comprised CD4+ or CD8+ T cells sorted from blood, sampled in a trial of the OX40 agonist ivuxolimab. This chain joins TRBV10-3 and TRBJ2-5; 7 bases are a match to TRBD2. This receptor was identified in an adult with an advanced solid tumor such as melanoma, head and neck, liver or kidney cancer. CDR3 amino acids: CAISDEGGIQETQYF. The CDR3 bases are TGTGCCATCAGTGATGAGGGAGGGATACAAGAGACCCAGTACTTC.